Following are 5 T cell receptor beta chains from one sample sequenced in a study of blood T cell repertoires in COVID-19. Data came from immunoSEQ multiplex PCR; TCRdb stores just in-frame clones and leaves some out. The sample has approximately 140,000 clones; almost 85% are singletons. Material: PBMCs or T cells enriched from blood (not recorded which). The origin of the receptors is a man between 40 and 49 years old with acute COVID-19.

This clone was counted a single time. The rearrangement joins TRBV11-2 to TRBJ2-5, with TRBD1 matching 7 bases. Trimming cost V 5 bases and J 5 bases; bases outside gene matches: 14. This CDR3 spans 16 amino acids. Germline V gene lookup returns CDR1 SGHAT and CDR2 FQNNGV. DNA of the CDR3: TGTGCCAGCAGCCCCCTGACAGGGCCCAACGTTGAGACCCAGTACTTC. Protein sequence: CASSPLTGPNVETQYF.

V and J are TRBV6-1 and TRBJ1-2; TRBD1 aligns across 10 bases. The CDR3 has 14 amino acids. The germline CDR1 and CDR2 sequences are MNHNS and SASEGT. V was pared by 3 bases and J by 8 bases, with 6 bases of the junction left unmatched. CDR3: CASSDSGTGAGYTF. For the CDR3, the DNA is TGTGCCAGCAGTGATTCCGGGACAGGGGCGGGCTACACCTTC.

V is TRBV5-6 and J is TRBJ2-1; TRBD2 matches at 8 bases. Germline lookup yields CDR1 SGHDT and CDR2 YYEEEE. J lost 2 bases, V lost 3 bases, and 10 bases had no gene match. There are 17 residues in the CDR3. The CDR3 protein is CASSSLAGGLTYNEQFF. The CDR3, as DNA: TGTGCCAGCAGCTCTTTGGCGGGAGGACTAACCTACAATGAGCAGTTCTTC.

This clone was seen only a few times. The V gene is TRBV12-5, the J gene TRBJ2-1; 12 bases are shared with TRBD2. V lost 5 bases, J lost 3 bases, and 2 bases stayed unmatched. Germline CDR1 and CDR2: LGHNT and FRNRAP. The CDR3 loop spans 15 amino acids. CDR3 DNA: TGTGCTAGTGGTACGGGACTAGCGGGCTACAATGAGCAGTTCTTC. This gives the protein CASGTGLAGYNEQFF.

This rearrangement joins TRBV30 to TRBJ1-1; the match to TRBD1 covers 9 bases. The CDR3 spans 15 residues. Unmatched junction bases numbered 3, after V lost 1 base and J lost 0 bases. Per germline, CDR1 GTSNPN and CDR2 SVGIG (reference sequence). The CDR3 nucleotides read TGTGCCTGGAGTGGAGACAGGGGGATGAACACTGAAGCTTTCTTT. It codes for CAWSGDRGMNTEAFF.